The rows below give T cell receptor beta chains drawn from one sample of a study of identical twins. TCRdb reprocessed the 5' RACE reads with MiXCR, giving one entry per CDR3 protein. Of 1.5 million or so distinct CDR3 sequences in the sample, more than 30% were seen once. The sample was cord blood. Receptors originate from a newborn girl in good health. Both conserved end residues are part of each CDR3. D genes are given only for firm matches.

d_call j_call v_call cdr3_aa
- TRBJ2-3 TRBV2 CASSDLGSSTDTQYF
- TRBJ2-3 TRBV7-2 CASRQARGPDTQYF
- TRBJ2-1 TRBV10-1 CASSGDLADPPPRYNEQFF
- TRBJ2-1 TRBV20-1 CSAREWPSNEQFF
TRBD1 TRBJ2-5 TRBV6-2/TRBV6-3 CASSLQGIEQYF
- TRBJ1-6 TRBV20-1 CSARDLAGGNSPLHF
- TRBJ2-7 TRBV6-1 CASRVTGRNYEQYF
- TRBJ2-5 TRBV18 CAGSPKGETQYF
TRBD1 TRBJ1-6 TRBV5-1 CASSWIDRGNSPLHF
TRBD2 TRBJ2-1 TRBV5-1 CASSRWTSGYYNEQFF
TRBD1 TRBJ1-1 TRBV5-1 CASSVGQENTEAFF
- - TRBV4-1 CASSQGRATGPYEQYF
TRBD1 TRBJ1-1 TRBV6-6 CASSTGTENTEVFF
- - TRBV2 CASSEALSGSSYNEQYF
- TRBJ1-2 TRBV10-3 CAISEGLGDNYGYTF
TRBD2 TRBJ2-3 TRBV7-9 CASSSKLAARTDTQYF
- TRBJ1-5 TRBV20-1 CSAGRGGQQPQHF
- TRBJ2-1 TRBV9 CASSVARGGDASSYNGQFF
- TRBJ1-6 TRBV4-2 CASSQGGGSSYNSPLHF
TRBD1 TRBJ1-2 TRBV29-1 CSVYRGHGYTF
TRBD2 TRBJ2-5 TRBV5-1 CASSPRTSGSMPKTQYF
- TRBJ1-2 TRBV6-1 CASSEIGYGYTF
- TRBJ2-3 TRBV6-2/TRBV6-3 CASSRSTPDTQYF
- TRBJ2-1 TRBV2 CASSGGNELFF
- TRBJ2-1 TRBV3-1 CASSQGLASGNEQFF
TRBD2 TRBJ2-3 TRBV3-1 CASSQLAGTDTQYF
TRBD1 TRBJ1-1 TRBV25-1 CASSTPAQGEGTEAFF
- TRBJ2-7 TRBV20-1 CSAGGLVTSYEQYF
TRBD2 TRBJ2-7 TRBV29-1 CSVLAGVQYEQYF
TRBD1 TRBJ2-7 TRBV7-2 CASSLGFAGGSYEQYF
TRBD2 TRBJ2-1 TRBV4-1 CASSQDRLLWRESHNEQFF
TRBD2 TRBJ2-7 TRBV28 CASIPSLAGFYEQYF
TRBD2 TRBJ2-1 TRBV4-2 CASSQRTSVGTQFF
- TRBJ1-1 TRBV25-1 CASSEYGVRYTEAFF
TRBD1 TRBJ2-7 TRBV20-1 CSASDGQGSLSYEQYF
- TRBJ2-7 TRBV20-1 CSANSGAYEQYF
TRBD2 TRBJ2-2 TRBV11-2 CASSLDRVTSGRIRELFF
- TRBJ1-6 TRBV2 CASSVGSPPHF
- TRBJ2-1 TRBV27 CASSSEGSGDNEQFF
TRBD2 TRBJ2-1 TRBV14 CASSQVGTSRVGEQFF
- TRBJ2-1 TRBV20-1 CSASSRPIQLYNEQFF
- TRBJ1-5 TRBV29-1 CSVEGREGQPQHF
TRBD2 TRBJ2-7 TRBV10-3 CAISRLAGGDNEQYF
- TRBJ1-2 TRBV12-3/TRBV12-4 CASSFRQGGTF
TRBD2 TRBJ2-3 TRBV28 CASRPTSGSLADTQYF
- TRBJ2-7 TRBV2 CASSRPMRYEQYF
- TRBJ2-6 TRBV20-1 CSARPGVLNSGANVLTF
TRBD1 TRBJ2-5 TRBV12-3/TRBV12-4 CASSHLPGQGRETQYF
TRBD2 TRBJ2-5 TRBV2 CASGTSGLREQYF
TRBD1 TRBJ2-5 TRBV5-1 CASSVTGVEETQYF
TRBD2 TRBJ2-3 TRBV25-1 CASSEWRAGGDPITTDTQYF
- TRBJ2-1 TRBV5-1 CASSLTGIYNEQFF
TRBD1 TRBJ1-4 TRBV7-9 CASSSTRGRTNEKLFF